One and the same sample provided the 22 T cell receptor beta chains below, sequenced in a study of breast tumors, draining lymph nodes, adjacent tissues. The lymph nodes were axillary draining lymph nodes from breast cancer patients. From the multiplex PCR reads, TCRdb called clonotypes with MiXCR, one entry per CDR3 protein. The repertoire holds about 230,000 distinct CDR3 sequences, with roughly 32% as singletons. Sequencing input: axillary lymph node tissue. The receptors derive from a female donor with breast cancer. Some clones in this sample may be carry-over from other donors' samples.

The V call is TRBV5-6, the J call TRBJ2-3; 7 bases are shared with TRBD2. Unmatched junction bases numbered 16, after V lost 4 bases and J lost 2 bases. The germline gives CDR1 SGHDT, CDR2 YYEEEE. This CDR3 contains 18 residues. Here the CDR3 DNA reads TGTGCCAGCAGCCGCGGTAGTACGGCTAGCGGATTCACAGATACGCAGTATTTT. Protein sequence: CASSRGSTASGFTDTQYF.

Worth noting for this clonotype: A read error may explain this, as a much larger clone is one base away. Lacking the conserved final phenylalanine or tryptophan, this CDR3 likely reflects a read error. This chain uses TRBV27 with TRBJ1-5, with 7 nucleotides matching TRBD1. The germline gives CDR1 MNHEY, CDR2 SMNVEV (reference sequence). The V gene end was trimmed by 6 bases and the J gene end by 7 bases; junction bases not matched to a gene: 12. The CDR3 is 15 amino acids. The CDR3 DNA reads TGTGCCAGCAGAATCCCAGGGGGTCTCGAACAGCCCCAGCATTCT. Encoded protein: CASRIPGGLEQPQHS.

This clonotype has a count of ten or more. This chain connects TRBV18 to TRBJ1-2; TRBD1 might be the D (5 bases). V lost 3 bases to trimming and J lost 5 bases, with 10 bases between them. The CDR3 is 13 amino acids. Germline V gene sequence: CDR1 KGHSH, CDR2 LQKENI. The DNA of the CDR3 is TGTGCCAGCTCACCTTCGGGGGATTATGGCTACACCTTC. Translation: CASSPSGDYGYTF.

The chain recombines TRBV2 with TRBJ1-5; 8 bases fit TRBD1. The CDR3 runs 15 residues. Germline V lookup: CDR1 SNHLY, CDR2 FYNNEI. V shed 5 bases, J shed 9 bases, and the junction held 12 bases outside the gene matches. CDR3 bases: TGTGCCAGCAGTAGGAGGGGACAGGCTGGGTTGCCCCAGCATTTT. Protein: CASSRRGQAGLPQHF. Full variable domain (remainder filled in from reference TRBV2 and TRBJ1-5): EPEVTQTPSHQVTQMGQEVILRCVPISNHLYFYWYRQILGQKVEFLVSFYNNEISEKSEIFDDQFSVERPDGSNFTLKIRSTKLEDSAMYFCASSRRGQAGLPQHFGDGTRLSIL.

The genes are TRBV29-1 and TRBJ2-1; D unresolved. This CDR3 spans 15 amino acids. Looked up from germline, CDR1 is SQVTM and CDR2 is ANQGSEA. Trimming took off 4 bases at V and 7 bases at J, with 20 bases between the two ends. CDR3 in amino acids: CSVVGISRPGNEQFF. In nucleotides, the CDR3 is TGCAGCGTTGTGGGAATTAGCCGTCCGGGTAATGAGCAGTTCTTC.

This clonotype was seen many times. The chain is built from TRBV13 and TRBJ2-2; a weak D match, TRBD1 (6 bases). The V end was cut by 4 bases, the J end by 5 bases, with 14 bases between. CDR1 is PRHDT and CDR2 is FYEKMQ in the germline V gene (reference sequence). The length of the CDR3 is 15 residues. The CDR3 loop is CASSYWGRGTGELFF. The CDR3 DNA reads TGTGCCAGCAGCTATTGGGGCAGGGGAACCGGGGAGCTGTTTTTT.

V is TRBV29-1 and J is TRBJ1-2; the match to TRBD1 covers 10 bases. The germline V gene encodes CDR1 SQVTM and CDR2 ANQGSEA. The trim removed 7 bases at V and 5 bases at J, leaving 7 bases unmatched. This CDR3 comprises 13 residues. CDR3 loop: CSAGTGVGYGYTF. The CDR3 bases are TGCAGCGCCGGGACAGGGGTGGGTTATGGCTACACCTTC.

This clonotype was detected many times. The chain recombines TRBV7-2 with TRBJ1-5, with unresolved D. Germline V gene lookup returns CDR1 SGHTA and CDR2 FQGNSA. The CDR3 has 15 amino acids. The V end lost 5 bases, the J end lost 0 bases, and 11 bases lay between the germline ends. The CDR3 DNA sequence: TGTGCCAGCAGCCCAAGTGGATATAGCAATCAGCCCCAGCATTTT. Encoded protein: CASSPSGYSNQPQHF.

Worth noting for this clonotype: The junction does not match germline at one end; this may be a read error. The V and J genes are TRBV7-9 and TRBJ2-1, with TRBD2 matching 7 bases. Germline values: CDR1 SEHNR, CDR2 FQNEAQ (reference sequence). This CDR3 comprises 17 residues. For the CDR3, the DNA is TGTACCAGCAGCCAAGCTAGCGGAATCCTCGTAGCCAATCAGCAGTTCTTC. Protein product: CTSSQASGILVANQQFF.

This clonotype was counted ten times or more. The DNA for the CDR3 is TGCAGCGTTGAAGTTAGCGGGCAGAGCTCCTACAATGAGCAGTTCTTC. Amino acids: CSVEVSGQSSYNEQFF. The chain combines TRBV29-1 with TRBJ2-1; 7 positions agree with TRBD2. The CDR3 covers 16 residues. The junction had 6 bases not matched to a gene; V was cut back by 1 base and J by 0 bases. Germline CDR1 reads SQVTM; CDR2 reads ANQGSEA.

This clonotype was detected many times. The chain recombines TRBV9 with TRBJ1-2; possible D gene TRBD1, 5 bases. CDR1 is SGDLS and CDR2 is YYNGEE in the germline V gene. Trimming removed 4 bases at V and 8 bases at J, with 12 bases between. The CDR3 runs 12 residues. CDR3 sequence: CASSSQGRGYTF. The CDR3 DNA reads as TGTGCCAGCAGCTCCCAGGGTCGGGGCTACACCTTC.

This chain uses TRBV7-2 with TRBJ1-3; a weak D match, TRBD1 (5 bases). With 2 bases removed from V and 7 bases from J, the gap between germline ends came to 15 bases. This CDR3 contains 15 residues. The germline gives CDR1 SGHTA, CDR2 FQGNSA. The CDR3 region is CASSLRTSGTNTIYF. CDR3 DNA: TGTGCCAGCAGCTTAAGGACTAGCGGGACTAACACCATATATTTT.

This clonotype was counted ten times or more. The DNA of the CDR3 is TGTGCCAGCAGTTACGGGGGGTCAGACTATGGCTACACCTTC. Its protein is CASSYGGSDYGYTF. This chain links TRBV6-6 with TRBJ1-2; D is perhaps TRBD1 (5 bases). V was cut by 2 bases and J by 3 bases, with 10 bases left in between. CDR1 is MNHNY, CDR2 SVGAGI, per germline (reference sequence). The length of the CDR3 is 14 residues.

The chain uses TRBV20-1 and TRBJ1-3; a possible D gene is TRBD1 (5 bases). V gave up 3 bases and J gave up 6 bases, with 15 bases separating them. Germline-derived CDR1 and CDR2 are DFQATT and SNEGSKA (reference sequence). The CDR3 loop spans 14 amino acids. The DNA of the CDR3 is TGCAGTGCTAGTCTGGGGGGGATAGTAAACACCATATATTTT. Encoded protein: CSASLGGIVNTIYF.

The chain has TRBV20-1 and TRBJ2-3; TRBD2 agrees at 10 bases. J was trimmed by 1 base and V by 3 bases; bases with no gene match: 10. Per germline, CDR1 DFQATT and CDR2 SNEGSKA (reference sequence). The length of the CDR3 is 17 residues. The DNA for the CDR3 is TGCAGTGCTAGTTCGGTAGCGGGGGGCACCCGCACAGATACGCAGTATTTT. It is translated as CSASSVAGGTRTDTQYF.

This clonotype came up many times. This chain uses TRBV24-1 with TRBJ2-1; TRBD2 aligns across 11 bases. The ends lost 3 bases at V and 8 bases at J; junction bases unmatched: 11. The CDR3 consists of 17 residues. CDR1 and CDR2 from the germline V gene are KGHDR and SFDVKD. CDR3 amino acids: CATSDRASGRSRDEQFF. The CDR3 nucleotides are TGTGCCACCAGTGATCGCGCTAGCGGGAGGTCCCGCGATGAGCAGTTCTTC.

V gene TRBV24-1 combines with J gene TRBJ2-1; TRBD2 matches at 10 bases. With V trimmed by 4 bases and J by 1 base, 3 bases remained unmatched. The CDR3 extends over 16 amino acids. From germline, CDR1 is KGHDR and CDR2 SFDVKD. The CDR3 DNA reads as TGTGCCACCAGTGACGATAGCGGGAGGTCCTACAATGAGCAGTTCTTC. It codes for CATSDDSGRSYNEQFF.

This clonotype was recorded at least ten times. In DNA form, the CDR3 reads TGTGCCAGTAGTACCCATCGGACTAGCGGGAGGAACAATGAGCAGTTCTTC. It specifies CASSTHRTSGRNNEQFF. The V and J genes are TRBV19 and TRBJ2-1; 14 bases are a match to TRBD2. The J segment lost 5 bases and the V segment lost 4 bases, leaving 7 bases of the junction unmatched. CDR1 LNHDA and CDR2 SQIVND come from the germline V gene (reference sequence). This CDR3 is 17 amino acids long.

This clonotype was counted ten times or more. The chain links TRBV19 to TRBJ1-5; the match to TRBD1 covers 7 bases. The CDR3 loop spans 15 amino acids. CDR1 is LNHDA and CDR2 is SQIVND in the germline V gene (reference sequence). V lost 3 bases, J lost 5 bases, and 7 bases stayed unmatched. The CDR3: CASSIDREMDQPQHF. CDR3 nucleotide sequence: TGTGCCAGTAGTATTGACAGGGAGATGGATCAGCCCCAGCATTTT.

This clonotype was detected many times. CDR3 amino acids: CASSSKTRGEKLFF. In nucleotides, the CDR3 is TGCGCCAGCAGCTCCAAGACTCGGGGTGAAAAACTGTTTTTT. The genes are TRBV5-1 and TRBJ1-4, with D uncertain. Per germline, CDR1 SGHRS and CDR2 YFSETQ. Trimming cost V 3 bases and J 7 bases, with 13 bases left between them. The CDR3 has 14 amino acids.

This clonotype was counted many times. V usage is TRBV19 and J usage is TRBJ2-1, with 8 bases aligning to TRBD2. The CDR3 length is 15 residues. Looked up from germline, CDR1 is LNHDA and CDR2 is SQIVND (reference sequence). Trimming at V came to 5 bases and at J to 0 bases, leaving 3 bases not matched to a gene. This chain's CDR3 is CASSAGGRSYNEQFF. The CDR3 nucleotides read TGTGCCAGTAGTGCGGGAGGCCGCTCCTACAATGAGCAGTTCTTC. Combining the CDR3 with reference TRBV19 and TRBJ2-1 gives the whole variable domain DGGITQSPKYLFRKEGQNVTLSCEQNLNHDAMYWYRQDPGQGLRLIYYSQIVNDFQKGDIAEGYSVSREKKESFPLTVTSAQKNPTAFYLCASSAGGRSYNEQFFGPGTRLTVL.

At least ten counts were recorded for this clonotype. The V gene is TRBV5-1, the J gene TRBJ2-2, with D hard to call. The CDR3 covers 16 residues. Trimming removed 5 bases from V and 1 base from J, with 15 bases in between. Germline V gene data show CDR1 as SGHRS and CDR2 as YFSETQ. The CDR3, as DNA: TGCGCCAGCAGTCAAGGTCTGTTACAGAACACCGGGGAGCTGTTTTTT. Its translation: CASSQGLLQNTGELFF. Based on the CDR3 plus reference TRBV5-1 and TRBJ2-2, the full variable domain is KAGVTQTPRYLIKTRGQQVTLSCSPISGHRSVSWYQQTPGQGLQFLFEYFSETQRNKGNFPGRFSGRQFSNSRSEMNVSTLELGDSALYLCASSQGLLQNTGELFFGEGSRLTVL.